These 27 T cell receptor beta chains were sequenced from one sample in a study of cytomegalovirus exposure and HLA in healthy donors. PCR amplification relied on 60 Vbeta primers (plus 13 Jbeta primers). Here immunoSEQ multiplex PCR was the method, and the copy in TCRdb shows in-frame clones only, minus some. The data show about 140,000 clones, around 75% seen once. The specimen sequenced was PBMCs. All receptors come from a female donor in good health and CMV-seronegative.

This chain connects TRBV19 to TRBJ2-2; D may be TRBD2 (6 bases). Germline values: CDR1 LNHDA, CDR2 SQIVND (reference sequence). V lost 5 bases and J lost 5, with 15 bases in between. The CDR3 is made up of 15 amino acids. The CDR3 nucleotides read TGTGCCAGTAGTTTGGGACTGATCATAACCGGGGAGCTGTTTTTT. Amino acids: CASSLGLIITGELFF.

The CDR3, as DNA: TGTGCCAGCAGCTTAAGACAGGGGGCGCGCGAGCAGTACTTC. This gives the protein CASSLRQGAREQYF. The chain has TRBV7-9 and TRBJ2-7, with 10 bases lining up with TRBD1. CDR3 size: 14 residues. V was clipped by 2 bases and J by 6 bases; unmatched bases: 4. Looked up from germline, CDR1 is SEHNR and CDR2 is FQNEAQ (reference sequence).

The chain carries TRBV27 and TRBJ2-1; 11 bases line up with TRBD2. CDR1 is MNHEY and CDR2 is SMNVEV in the germline V gene (reference sequence). Trimming cost V 5 bases and J 6 bases; bases outside gene matches: 6. The CDR3 consists of 15 residues. The CDR3 nucleotides are TGTGCCAGCAGTCTAGCGGGAGGCTTTTCCAATGAGCAGTTCTTC. Translating it yields CASSLAGGFSNEQFF.

The chain couples TRBV6-5 to TRBJ2-2; perhaps TRBD2 as D (7 bases). V dropped 11 bases and J dropped 4 bases, with 14 bases sitting between them. The CDR3 consists of 13 residues. CDR1 and CDR2 (germline): MNHEY, SVGAGI. In DNA form, the CDR3 reads TGTGCCGGGGGGCGGGAGAGCACCGGGGAGCTGTTTTTT. Protein product: CAGGRESTGELFF.

The chain employs TRBV28 and TRBJ1-5, with TRBD1 as a possible D gene (6 bases). The CDR3 has 14 residues. The germline gives CDR1 MDHEN, CDR2 SYDVKM. V was shortened by 6 bases and J by 2 bases, with 11 bases between the two germline ends. This CDR3 is CASSPHRGNQPQHF. DNA for the CDR3: TGTGCCAGCAGCCCTCACAGGGGCAATCAGCCCCAGCATTTT.

The J gene is TRBJ2-7, the V gene TRBV5-6; 13 bases are a match to TRBD2. This CDR3 comprises 16 residues. V trimming: 4 bases; J trimming: 1 base; junction bases outside the gene matches: 5. Germline lookup yields CDR1 SGHDT and CDR2 YYEEEE. CDR3 sequence reads: CASSPRLAGGSYEQYF. CDR3 sequence (DNA): TGTGCCAGCAGCCCTCGACTAGCGGGAGGATCCTACGAGCAGTACTTC.

The chain is built from TRBV27 and TRBJ2-7, with a weak D call TRBD2 (6 bases). With 7 bases removed from V and 6 bases from J, the gap between germline ends came to 19 bases. Germline V gene sequence: CDR1 MNHEY, CDR2 SMNVEV (reference sequence). The CDR3 totals 14 residues. The CDR3 sequence is CASKGREDIAEQYF. CDR3 DNA sequence: TGTGCCAGCAAGGGCAGGGAGGATATAGCCGAGCAGTACTTC.

The rearrangement joins TRBV6-1 to TRBJ2-2, with D perhaps matching TRBD1 (6 bases). Germline-derived CDR1 and CDR2 are MNHNS and SASEGT. Trimming stripped 2 bases from V and 0 bases from J, with 16 bases between. This CDR3 comprises 18 residues. CDR3 in DNA: TGTGCCAGCAGTGAAACCGGGACATTCCGCGCGAACACCGGGGAGCTGTTTTTT. It codes for CASSETGTFRANTGELFF.

The gene calls are TRBV10-1 and TRBJ2-3, with TRBD2 matching over 11 bases. Unmatched junction bases numbered 2, after V lost 5 bases and J lost 4 bases. The CDR3 consists of 14 residues. Germline CDR1 is WNHNN and CDR2 is SYGVQD (reference sequence). CDR3 residues: CASSFSGRADTQYF. The CDR3 DNA sequence: TGCGCCAGCAGTTTTAGCGGGAGGGCAGATACGCAGTATTTT.

V and J are TRBV7-3 and TRBJ2-7, with 9 bases aligning to TRBD2. This CDR3 contains 14 residues. Per germline, CDR1 SGHTA and CDR2 FQGTGA. Trimming at V came to 4 bases and at J to 6 bases, leaving 7 bases not matched to a gene. The CDR3, as DNA: TGTGCCAGCAGCTCTGTAGCGGGAGAAGGCGAGCAGTACTTC. This encodes CASSSVAGEGEQYF.

The chain employs TRBV19 and TRBJ2-7; TRBD1 aligns across 8 bases. Germline V lookup: CDR1 LNHDA, CDR2 SQIVND (reference sequence). CDR3 length: 14 residues. With 3 bases clipped from V and 2 bases from J, the junction kept 3 bases outside the gene matches. The CDR3 DNA follows: TGTGCCAGTAGTATGGGGACAGGAACCTACGAGCAGTACTTC. Translating gives CASSMGTGTYEQYF.

Note on this clone: One end of the junction does not line up with germline, which may come from a read error. V gene TRBV7-2 combines with J gene TRBJ2-7, with a weak D call TRBD1 (5 bases). This CDR3 contains 14 residues. Germline CDR1 is SGHTA and CDR2 is FQGNSA. The CDR3 spells CASTLGRADHEQYF. As DNA, the CDR3 is TGTGCCAGCACCTTAGGCAGGGCGGACCACGAGCAGTACTTC.

The chain links TRBV5-1 to TRBJ1-1; no definite D call. The ends were cut back, 0 bases at V and 0 bases at J, with 9 bases in the middle. CDR3 length: 15 amino acids. Germline CDR1 is SGHRS and CDR2 is YFSETQ. In DNA, the CDR3 is TGCGCCAGCAGCTTGGACTGGGCGATGAACACTGAAGCTTTCTTT. Protein product: CASSLDWAMNTEAFF.

The chain links TRBV19 to TRBJ2-7, with TRBD2 identical over 11 bases. The germline CDR1 and CDR2 sequences are LNHDA and SQIVND (reference sequence). V lost 5 bases, J lost 4 bases, and 4 bases stayed unmatched. The CDR3 runs to 14 residues. The CDR3 coding sequence is TGTGCCAGTAGTTGGGCTAGCGGGAGGTACGAGCAGTACTTC. It translates to CASSWASGRYEQYF. The complete variable domain, with remaining parts taken from reference TRBV19 and TRBJ2-7, reads DGGITQSPKYLFRKEGQNVTLSCEQNLNHDAMYWYRQDPGQGLRLIYYSQIVNDFQKGDIAEGYSVSREKKESFPLTVTSAQKNPTAFYLCASSWASGRYEQYFGPGTRLTVT.

This clone has just a few counts. The chain is built from TRBV10-3 and TRBJ2-1; TRBD2 agrees at 11 bases. This CDR3 is built from 15 residues. The J segment lost 8 bases and the V segment lost 4 bases, leaving 7 bases of the junction unmatched. Germline values: CDR1 ENHRY, CDR2 SYGVKD. The CDR3 region is CAISGTSGSPHEQFF. The CDR3 DNA follows: TGTGCCATCAGTGGTACTAGCGGGAGCCCCCATGAGCAGTTCTTC.

The CDR3 DNA sequence: TGCGCCAGCAGCCCTTGGACTAGAAATCAGCCCCAGCATTTT. Its translation is CASSPWTRNQPQHF. V is TRBV4-1 and J is TRBJ1-5; no clear D. This CDR3 has 14 residues. Trimming cost V 4 bases and J 4 bases, with 11 bases left between them. Germline-derived CDR1 and CDR2 are MGHRA and YSYEKL.

The chain carries TRBV2 and TRBJ1-2; tentatively, D is TRBD1 (5 bases). V shed 6 bases and J shed 4 bases, with 15 bases lying between them. The CDR3 runs 14 residues. The V gene's germline CDR1 is SNHLY and CDR2 FYNNEI. DNA for the CDR3: TGTGCCAGCAGGATCTCGACAGTGGGCTATGGCTACACCTTC. Encoded protein: CASRISTVGYGYTF.

CDR3 in amino acids: CASSLGQNTEAFF. The CDR3 DNA is TGTGCCAGCAGCTTAGGACAGAACACTGAAGCTTTCTTT. The gene calls are TRBV7-3 and TRBJ1-1; maybe TRBD1 (5 bases). The CDR3 length is 13 residues. Germline assignment: CDR1 SGHTA and CDR2 FQGTGA. V lost 2 bases and J lost 1, with 5 bases in between.

CDR3 sequence reads: CASRGRGSYEQYF. The CDR3 DNA reads as TGTGCCAGTAGAGGCAGGGGCTCCTACGAGCAGTACTTC. The chain recombines TRBV19 with TRBJ2-7, with a weak D call TRBD1 (6 bases). Germline-derived CDR1 and CDR2 are LNHDA and SQIVND (reference sequence). The CDR3 is 13 residues long. Trimming cost V 6 bases and J 0 bases, with 9 bases left between them.

This chain connects TRBV5-4 to TRBJ2-1, with 13 bases that match TRBD2. Per germline, CDR1 SGHNT and CDR2 YYREEE (reference sequence). Unmatched junction bases numbered 1, after V lost 2 bases and J lost 8 bases. The CDR3 runs to 14 residues. Written as DNA, the CDR3 is TGTGCCAGCAGCTTAACTAGCGGGAGGGATGAGCAGTTCTTC. The encoded protein is CASSLTSGRDEQFF.

This chain links TRBV7-2 with TRBJ1-1, with 9 bases matching TRBD1. Germline loops: CDR1 SGHTA, CDR2 FQGNSA. J lost 5 bases, V lost 8 bases, and 6 bases had no gene match. The CDR3 runs to 13 residues. CDR3 in amino acids: CASLQGAGTEAFF. In nucleotides, the CDR3 is TGTGCCAGCCTACAGGGGGCTGGGACTGAAGCTTTCTTT.

The chain carries TRBV18 and TRBJ1-1; 9 bases match TRBD1. This CDR3 contains 15 residues. Germline V gene sequence: CDR1 KGHSH, CDR2 LQKENI. The ends lost 3 bases at V and 4 bases at J; junction bases unmatched: 6. DNA for the CDR3: TGTGCCAGCTCACCTTTGACAGGGGGAGTCACTGAAGCTTTCTTT. It specifies CASSPLTGGVTEAFF.

This clone came up a few times. The rearrangement links TRBV5-1 to TRBJ2-7; 10 bases map to TRBD2. The CDR3 contains 14 residues. Looked up from germline, CDR1 is SGHRS and CDR2 is YFSETQ. The V gene end was trimmed by 1 base and the J gene end by 5 bases; junction bases not matched to a gene: 3. In DNA form, the CDR3 reads TGCGCCAGCAGCTTGCGGCTAGCGGGAGACGAGCAGTACTTC. Translated, it gives CASSLRLAGDEQYF.

V usage is TRBV19 and J usage is TRBJ2-1; 7 bases are a match to TRBD2. Unmatched junction bases numbered 7, after V lost 1 base and J lost 1 base. Per germline, CDR1 LNHDA and CDR2 SQIVND (reference sequence). This CDR3 contains 17 residues. The CDR3 DNA sequence: TGTGCCAGTAGTATAGCTTGGCTAGCGGCGTCCTACAATGAGCAGTTCTTC. This codes for CASSIAWLAASYNEQFF.

This CDR3 is CASSPYMPPDRDKKYNEQFF. As DNA, the CDR3 is TGTGCCAGCAGTCCCTATATGCCCCCCGACAGGGATAAAAAATACAATGAGCAGTTCTTC. The chain carries TRBV28 and TRBJ2-1; the match to TRBD1 covers 7 bases. The ends lost 5 bases at V and 4 bases at J; junction bases unmatched: 23. CDR3 length: 20 residues. The germline V gene has CDR1 MDHEN and CDR2 SYDVKM.

The chain joins TRBV30 to TRBJ2-7; D unclear. This CDR3 contains 15 residues. The germline V and J ends were trimmed by 4 bases and 2 bases, with 18 bases remaining between them. CDR1 is GTSNPN and CDR2 is SVGIG in the germline V gene (reference sequence). CDR3 residues: CAWKDGQAQTYEQYF. Here the CDR3 DNA reads TGTGCCTGGAAAGACGGCCAGGCGCAAACCTACGAGCAGTACTTC.

The V call is TRBV5-4, the J call TRBJ2-1, with D possibly matching TRBD2 (6 bases). V lost 6 bases and J 2 bases, leaving 12 bases between the germline ends. This CDR3 region has 14 residues. The germline V gene encodes CDR1 SGHNT and CDR2 YYREEE (reference sequence). In DNA, the CDR3 is TGTGCCAGCAAGTCGGGAGTCGCCTACAATGAGCAGTTCTTC. Protein product: CASKSGVAYNEQFF.